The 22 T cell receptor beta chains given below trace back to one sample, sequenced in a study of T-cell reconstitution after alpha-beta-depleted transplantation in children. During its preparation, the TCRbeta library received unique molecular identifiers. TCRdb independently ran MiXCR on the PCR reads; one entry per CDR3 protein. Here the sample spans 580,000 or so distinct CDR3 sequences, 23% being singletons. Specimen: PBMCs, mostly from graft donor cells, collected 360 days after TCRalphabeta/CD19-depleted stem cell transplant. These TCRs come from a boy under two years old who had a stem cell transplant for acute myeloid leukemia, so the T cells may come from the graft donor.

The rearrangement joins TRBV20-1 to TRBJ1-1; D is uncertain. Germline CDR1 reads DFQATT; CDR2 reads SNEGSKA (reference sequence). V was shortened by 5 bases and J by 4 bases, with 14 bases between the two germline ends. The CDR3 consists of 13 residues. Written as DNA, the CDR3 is TGCAGTGCTGGCGCCCAACCGGGCACTGAAGCTTTCTTT. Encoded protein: CSAGAQPGTEAFF.

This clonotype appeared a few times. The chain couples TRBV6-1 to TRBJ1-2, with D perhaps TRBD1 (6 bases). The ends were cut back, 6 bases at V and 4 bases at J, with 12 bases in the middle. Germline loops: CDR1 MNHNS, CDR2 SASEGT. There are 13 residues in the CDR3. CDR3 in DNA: TGTGCCAGCAGGCGGACAGAGAGCTATGGCTACACCTTC. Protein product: CASRRTESYGYTF.

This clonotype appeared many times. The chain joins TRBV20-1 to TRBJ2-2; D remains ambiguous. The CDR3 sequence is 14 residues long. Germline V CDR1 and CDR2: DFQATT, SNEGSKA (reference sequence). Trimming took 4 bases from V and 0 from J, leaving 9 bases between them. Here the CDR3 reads CSANPRTNTGELFF. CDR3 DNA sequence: TGCAGTGCTAACCCCAGGACGAACACCGGGGAGCTGTTTTTT.

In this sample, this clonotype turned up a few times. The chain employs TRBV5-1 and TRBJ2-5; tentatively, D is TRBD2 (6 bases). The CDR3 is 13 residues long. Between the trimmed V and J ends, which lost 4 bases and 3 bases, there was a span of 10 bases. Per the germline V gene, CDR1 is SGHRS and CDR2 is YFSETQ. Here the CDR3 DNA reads TGCGCCAGCAGCCAAATAGCGGAAGAGACCCAGTACTTC. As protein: CASSQIAEETQYF.

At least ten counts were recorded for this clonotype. CDR3 in amino acids: CSHGGTEGYTF. Here the CDR3 DNA reads TGCAGCCATGGGGGGACGGAAGGCTACACCTTC. J is TRBJ1-2 and V is TRBV29-1, with a tentative D call TRBD1 (5 bases). CDR3 length: 11 residues. Trimming removed 8 bases from V and 8 bases from J, with 15 bases in between. Looked up from germline, CDR1 is SQVTM and CDR2 is ANQGSEA.

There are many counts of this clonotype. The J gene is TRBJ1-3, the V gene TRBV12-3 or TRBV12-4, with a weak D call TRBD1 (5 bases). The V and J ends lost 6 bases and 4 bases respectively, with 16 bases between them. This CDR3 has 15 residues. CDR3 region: CASRLFQGSGNTIYF. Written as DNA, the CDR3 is TGTGCCAGCAGACTATTTCAGGGATCAGGAAACACCATATATTTT.

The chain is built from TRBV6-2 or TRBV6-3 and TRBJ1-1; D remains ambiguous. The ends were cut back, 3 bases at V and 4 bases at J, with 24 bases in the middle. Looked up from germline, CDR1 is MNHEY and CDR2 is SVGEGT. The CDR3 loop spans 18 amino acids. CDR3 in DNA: TGTGCCAGCAGTTATAAACCGATGGAGGTGATGACGACCACTGAAGCTTTCTTT. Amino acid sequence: CASSYKPMEVMTTTEAFF.

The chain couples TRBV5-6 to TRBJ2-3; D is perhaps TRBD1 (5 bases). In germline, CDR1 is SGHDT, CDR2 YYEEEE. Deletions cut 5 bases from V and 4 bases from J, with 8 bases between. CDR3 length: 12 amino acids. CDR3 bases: TGTGCCAGCAGAGGGGTGGCAGATACGCAGTATTTT. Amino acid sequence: CASRGVADTQYF.

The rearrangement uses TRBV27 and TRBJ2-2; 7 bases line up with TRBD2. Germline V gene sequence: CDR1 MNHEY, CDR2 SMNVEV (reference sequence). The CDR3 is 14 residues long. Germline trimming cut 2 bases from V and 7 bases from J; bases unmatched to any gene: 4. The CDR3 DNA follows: TGTGCCAGCAGTTTAAAGCCGGGGGGCGGGGAGCTGTTTTTT. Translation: CASSLKPGGGELFF.

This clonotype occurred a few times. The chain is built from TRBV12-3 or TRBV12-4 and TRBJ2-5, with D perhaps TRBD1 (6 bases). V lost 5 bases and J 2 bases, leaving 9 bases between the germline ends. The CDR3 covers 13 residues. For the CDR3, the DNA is TGTGCCAGCAGTGGACAGCCTCAAGAGACCCAGTACTTC. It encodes CASSGQPQETQYF.

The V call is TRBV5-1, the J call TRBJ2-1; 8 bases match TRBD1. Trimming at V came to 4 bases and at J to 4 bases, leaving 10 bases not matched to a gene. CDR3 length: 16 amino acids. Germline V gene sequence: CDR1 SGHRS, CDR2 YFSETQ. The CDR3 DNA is TGCGCCAGCAGCGAGCGGACAGGGACCATTTACAATGAGCAGTTCTTC. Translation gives CASSERTGTIYNEQFF. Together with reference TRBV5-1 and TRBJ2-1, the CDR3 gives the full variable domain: KAGVTQTPRYLIKTRGQQVTLSCSPISGHRSVSWYQQTPGQGLQFLFEYFSETQRNKGNFPGRFSGRQFSNSRSEMNVSTLELGDSALYLCASSERTGTIYNEQFFGPGTRLTVL.

The CDR3 region has the DNA TGTGCCAGCAGCGTAGTAGGGAACAGCCAAGAGACCCAGTACTTC. Protein sequence: CASSVVGNSQETQYF. The rearrangement uses TRBV9 and TRBJ2-5; unclear D gene. Deletions cut 0 bases from V and 1 base from J, with 10 bases between. Germline V gene data show CDR1 as SGDLS and CDR2 as YYNGEE. The CDR3 extends over 15 amino acids.

The CDR3 protein is CASSTAGTESYEQYF. DNA of the CDR3: TGTGCCAGCAGTACCGCCGGGACGGAATCCTACGAGCAGTACTTC. The chain employs TRBV12-3 or TRBV12-4 and TRBJ2-7; the D gene could be TRBD1 or TRBD2 (5 bases each). The CDR3 consists of 15 residues. Trimming pared 5 bases from V and 1 base from J, leaving 15 bases between.

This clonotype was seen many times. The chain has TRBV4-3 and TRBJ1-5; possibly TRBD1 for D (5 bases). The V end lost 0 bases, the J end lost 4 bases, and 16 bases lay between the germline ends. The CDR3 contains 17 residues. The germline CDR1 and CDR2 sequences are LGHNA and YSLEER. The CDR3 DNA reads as TGCGCCAGCAGCCAAGATACGGTACAGGTGGGGAATCAGCCCCAGCATTTT. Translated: CASSQDTVQVGNQPQHF.

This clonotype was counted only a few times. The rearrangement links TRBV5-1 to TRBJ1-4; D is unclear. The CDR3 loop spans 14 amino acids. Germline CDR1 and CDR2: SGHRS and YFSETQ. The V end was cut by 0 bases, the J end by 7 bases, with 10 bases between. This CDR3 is CASSLEGSLEKLFF. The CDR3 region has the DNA TGCGCCAGCAGCTTGGAAGGCAGCCTTGAAAAACTGTTTTTT.

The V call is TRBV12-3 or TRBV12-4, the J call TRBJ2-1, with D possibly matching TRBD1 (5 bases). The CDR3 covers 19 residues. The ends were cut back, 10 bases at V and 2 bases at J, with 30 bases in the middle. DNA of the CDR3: TGTGCCATCTGCCTAAACACAGGACGGAGAGATGCCCCCTACAATGAGCAGTTCTTC. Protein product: CAICLNTGRRDAPYNEQFF.

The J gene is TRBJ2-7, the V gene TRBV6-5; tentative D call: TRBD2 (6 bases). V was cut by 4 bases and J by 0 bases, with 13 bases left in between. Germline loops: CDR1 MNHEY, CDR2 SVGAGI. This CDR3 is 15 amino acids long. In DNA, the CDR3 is TGTGCCAGCAGTTTAACGACTAGTCCCTCCTACGAGCAGTACTTC. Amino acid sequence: CASSLTTSPSYEQYF.

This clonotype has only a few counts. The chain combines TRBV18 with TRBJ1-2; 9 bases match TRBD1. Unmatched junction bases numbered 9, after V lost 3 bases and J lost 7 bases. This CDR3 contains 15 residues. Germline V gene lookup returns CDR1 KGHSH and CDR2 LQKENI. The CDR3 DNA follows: TGTGCCAGCTCACCCTCGGGACAGGGTCCTTCTGGCTACACCTTC. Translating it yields CASSPSGQGPSGYTF.

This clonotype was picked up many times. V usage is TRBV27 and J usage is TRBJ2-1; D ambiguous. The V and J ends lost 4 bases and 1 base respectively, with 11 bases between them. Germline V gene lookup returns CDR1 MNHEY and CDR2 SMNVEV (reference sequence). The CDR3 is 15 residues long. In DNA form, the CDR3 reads TGTGCCAGCAGTTCGTCCATCCCTTCCTACAATGAGCAGTTCTTC. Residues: CASSSSIPSYNEQFF.

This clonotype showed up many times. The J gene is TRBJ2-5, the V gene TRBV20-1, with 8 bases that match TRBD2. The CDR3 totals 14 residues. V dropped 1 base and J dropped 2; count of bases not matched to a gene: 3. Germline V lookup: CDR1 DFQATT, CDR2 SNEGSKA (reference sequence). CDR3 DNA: TGCAGTGCTAGAGCGGGAGGGGTTCAAGAGACCCAGTACTTC. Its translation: CSARAGGVQETQYF.

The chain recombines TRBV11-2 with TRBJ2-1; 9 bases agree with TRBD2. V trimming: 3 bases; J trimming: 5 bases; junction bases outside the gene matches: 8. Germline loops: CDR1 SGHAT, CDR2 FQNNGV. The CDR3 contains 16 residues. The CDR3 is CASSFSGSRTNNEQFF. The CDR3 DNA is TGTGCCAGCAGCTTTAGCGGGAGCCGGACCAACAATGAGCAGTTCTTC.

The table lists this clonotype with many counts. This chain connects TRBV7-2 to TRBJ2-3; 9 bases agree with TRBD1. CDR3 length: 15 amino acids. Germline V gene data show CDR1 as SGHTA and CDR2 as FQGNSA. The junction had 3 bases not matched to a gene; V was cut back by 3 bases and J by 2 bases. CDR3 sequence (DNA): TGTGCCAGCAGCTTCCGACAGGGGGACACAGATACGCAGTATTTT. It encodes CASSFRQGDTDTQYF.